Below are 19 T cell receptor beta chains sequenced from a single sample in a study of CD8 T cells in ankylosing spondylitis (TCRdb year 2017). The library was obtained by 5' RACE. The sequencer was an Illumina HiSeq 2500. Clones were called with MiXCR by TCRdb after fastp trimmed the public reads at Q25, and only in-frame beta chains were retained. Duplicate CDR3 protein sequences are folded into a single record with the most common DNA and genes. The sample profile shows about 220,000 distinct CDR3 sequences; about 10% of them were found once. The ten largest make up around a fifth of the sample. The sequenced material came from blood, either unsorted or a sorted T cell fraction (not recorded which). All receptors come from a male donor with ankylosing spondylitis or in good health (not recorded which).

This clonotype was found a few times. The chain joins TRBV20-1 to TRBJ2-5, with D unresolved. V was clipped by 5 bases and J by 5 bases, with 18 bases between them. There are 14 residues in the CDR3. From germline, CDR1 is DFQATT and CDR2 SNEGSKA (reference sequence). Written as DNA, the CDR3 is TGCAGTGCTCCTCTGGGGAAACTGGGGGAGACCCAGTACTTC. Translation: CSAPLGKLGETQYF.

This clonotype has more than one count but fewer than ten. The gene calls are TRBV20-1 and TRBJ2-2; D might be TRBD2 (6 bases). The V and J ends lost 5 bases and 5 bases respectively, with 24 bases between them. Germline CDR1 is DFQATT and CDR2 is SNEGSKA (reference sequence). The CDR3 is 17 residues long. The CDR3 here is CSAPPDPRLGRTGELFF. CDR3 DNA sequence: TGCAGTGCTCCACCTGACCCGAGACTAGGAAGGACCGGGGAGCTGTTTTTT.

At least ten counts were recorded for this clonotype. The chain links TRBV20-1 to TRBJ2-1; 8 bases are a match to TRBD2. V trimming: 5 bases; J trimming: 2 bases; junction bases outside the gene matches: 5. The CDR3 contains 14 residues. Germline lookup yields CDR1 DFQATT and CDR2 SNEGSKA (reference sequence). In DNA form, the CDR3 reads TGCAGTGCTGCGGGACTAGATCCCTACAATGAGCAGTTCTTC. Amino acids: CSAAGLDPYNEQFF.

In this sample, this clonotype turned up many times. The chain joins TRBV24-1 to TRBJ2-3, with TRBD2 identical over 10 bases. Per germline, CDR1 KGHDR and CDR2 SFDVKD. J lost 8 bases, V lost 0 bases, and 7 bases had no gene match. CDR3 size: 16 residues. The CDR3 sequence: CATSDLRSSGGLTQYF. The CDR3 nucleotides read TGTGCCACCAGTGATTTGCGGTCTAGCGGGGGCCTTACGCAGTATTTT.

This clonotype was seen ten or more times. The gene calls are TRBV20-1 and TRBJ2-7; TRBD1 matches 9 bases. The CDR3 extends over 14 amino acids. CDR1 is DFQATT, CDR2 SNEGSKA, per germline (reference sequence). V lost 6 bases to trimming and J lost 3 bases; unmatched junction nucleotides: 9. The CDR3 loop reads CSAPDRGGIYEQYF. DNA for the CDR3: TGCAGTGCCCCGGACAGGGGAGGGATCTACGAGCAGTACTTC.

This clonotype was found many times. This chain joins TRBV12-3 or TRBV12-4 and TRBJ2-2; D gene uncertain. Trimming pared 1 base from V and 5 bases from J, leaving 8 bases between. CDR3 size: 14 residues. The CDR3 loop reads CASSLESLTGELFF. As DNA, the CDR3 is TGTGCCAGCAGTTTAGAGTCGTTAACCGGGGAGCTGTTTTTT.

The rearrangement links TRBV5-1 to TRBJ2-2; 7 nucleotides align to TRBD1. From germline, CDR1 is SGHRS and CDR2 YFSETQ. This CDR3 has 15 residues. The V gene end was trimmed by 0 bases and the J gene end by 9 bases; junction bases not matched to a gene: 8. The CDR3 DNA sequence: TGCGCCAGCAGCTTGGATAGGGGGCGACACTGGGAGCTGTTTTTT. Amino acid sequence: CASSLDRGRHWELFF.

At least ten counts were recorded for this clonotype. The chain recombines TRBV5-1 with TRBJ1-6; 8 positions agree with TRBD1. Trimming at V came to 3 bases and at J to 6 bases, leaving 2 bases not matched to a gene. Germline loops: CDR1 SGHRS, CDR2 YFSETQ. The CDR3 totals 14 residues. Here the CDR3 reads CASSSDRVNSPLHF. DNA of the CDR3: TGCGCCAGCAGCTCGGACAGGGTTAATTCACCCCTCCACTTT.

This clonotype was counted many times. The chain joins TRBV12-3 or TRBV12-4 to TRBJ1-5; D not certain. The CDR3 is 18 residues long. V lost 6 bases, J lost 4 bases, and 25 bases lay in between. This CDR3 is CASSYSARASGRNQPQHF. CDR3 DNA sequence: TGTGCCAGCAGCTACTCGGCCCGGGCCAGCGGACGAAATCAGCCCCAGCATTTT.

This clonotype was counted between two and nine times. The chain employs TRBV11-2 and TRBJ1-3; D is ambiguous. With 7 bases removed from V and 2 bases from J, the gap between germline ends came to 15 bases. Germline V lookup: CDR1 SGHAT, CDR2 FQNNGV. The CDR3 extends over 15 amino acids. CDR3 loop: CASIQSTAPGNTIYF. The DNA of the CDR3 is TGTGCCAGCATCCAGAGCACCGCACCTGGAAACACCATATATTTT.

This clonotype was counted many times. The CDR3 reads CASSTFLTGNNSPLHF. In DNA form, the CDR3 reads TGTGCCAGCAGTACCTTTCTTACCGGGAATAATTCACCCCTCCACTTT. The V gene is TRBV6-1, the J gene TRBJ1-6, with D hard to call. Trimming shortened V by 5 bases and J by 5 bases, and 16 bases separated the two germline ends. The length of the CDR3 is 16 residues. The germline gives CDR1 MNHNS, CDR2 SASEGT.

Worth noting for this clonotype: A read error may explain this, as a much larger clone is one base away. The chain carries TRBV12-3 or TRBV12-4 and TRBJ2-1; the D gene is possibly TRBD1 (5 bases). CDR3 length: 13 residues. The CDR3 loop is CASSLGPLNELFF. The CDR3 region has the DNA TGTGCCAGCAGTTTGGGGCCCCTCAATGAGCTGTTCTTC.

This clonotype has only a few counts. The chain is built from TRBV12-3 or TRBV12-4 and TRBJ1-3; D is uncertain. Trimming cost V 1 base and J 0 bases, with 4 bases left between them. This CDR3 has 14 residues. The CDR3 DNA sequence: TGTGCCAGCAGTTTAGGGGTCTCTGGAAACACCATATATTTT. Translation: CASSLGVSGNTIYF.

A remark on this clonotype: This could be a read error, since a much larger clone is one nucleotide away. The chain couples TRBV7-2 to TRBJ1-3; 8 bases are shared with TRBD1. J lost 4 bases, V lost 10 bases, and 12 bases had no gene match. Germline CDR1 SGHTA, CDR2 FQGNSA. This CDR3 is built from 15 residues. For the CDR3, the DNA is TGTGCCATCACCGAACAGGGGGGCCTCGGAAACACCATATATTTT. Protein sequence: CAITEQGGLGNTIYF.

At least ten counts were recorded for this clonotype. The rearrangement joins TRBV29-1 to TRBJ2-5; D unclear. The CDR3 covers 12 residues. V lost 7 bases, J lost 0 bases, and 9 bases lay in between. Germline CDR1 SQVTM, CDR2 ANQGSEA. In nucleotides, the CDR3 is TGCAGCGGGGTTCCGTACCAAGAGACCCAGTACTTC. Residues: CSGVPYQETQYF.

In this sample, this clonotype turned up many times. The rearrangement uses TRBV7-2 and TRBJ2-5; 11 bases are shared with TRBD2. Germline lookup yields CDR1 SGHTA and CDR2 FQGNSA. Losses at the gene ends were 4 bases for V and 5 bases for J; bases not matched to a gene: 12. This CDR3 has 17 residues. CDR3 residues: CASSSQPSGGNGETQYF. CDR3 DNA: TGTGCCAGCAGCTCGCAACCTAGCGGGGGGAATGGTGAGACCCAGTACTTC.

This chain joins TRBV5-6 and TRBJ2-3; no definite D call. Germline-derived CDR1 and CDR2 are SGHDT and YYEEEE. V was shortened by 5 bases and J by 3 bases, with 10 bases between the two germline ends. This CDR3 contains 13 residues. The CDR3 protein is CASRSVGTDTQYF. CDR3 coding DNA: TGTGCCAGCAGGTCTGTGGGGACAGATACGCAGTATTTT.

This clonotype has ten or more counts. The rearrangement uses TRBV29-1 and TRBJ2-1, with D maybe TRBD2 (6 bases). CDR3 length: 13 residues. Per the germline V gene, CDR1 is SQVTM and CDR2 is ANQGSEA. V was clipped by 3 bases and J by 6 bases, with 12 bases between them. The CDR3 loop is CSVDTRGLNEQFF. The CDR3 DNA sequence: TGCAGCGTTGACACGCGGGGTCTCAATGAGCAGTTCTTC.

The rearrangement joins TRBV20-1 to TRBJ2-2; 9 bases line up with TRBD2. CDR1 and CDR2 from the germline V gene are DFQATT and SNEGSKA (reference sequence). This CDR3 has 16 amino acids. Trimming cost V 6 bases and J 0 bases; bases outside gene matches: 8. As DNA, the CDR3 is TGCAGTGCCGTGGTGCGGGGGGGATCGAACACCGGGGAGCTGTTTTTT. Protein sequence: CSAVVRGGSNTGELFF.